This passage covers 30 T cell receptor beta chains from one sample sequenced in a study of T cells in women clearing cervical HPV infection. The method was immunoSEQ multiplex PCR; TCRdb's version includes in-frame clones alone and lacks a portion of them. The sample table includes approximately 35,000 clones. Sequences were obtained from blood buffy coat. These receptors all stem from a woman between 18 and 70 years old with a cervical HPV16 infection that either progressed to CIN3+ or cleared (not recorded which).

Details on this clone: The read terminates 3 residues ahead of where the CDR3 ends, so the germline J gene completes it. This chain uses TRBV5-1 with TRBJ2-2; 9 bases are a match to TRBD1. Germline V gene sequence: CDR1 SGHRS, CDR2 YFSETQ. This CDR3 comprises 16 residues. CDR3 sequence: CASSFSDRGRGEKLFF. Partial CDR3 DNA: TGCGCCAGCAGCTTTTCGGACAGGGGAAGAGGTGAAAAG.

The CDR3 bases that were read are TGTGCCAGTAGTATAGGACTAGCGGGAGTCCACGAG. Encoded protein: CASSIGLAGVHE. The entire CDR3 reads CASSIGLAGVHEQYF. The chain combines TRBV19 with TRBJ2-7, with 12 bases identical to TRBD2. The DNA ends 3 residues before the CDR3 does, and the rest of the CDR3 is filled in from the germline J gene. The CDR3 extends over 15 amino acids. Germline CDR1 LNHDA, CDR2 SQIVND (reference sequence). The ends lost 1 base at V and 5 bases at J; junction bases unmatched: 3.

With regard to this clone: The sequenced fragment ends 3 residues before the CDR3 boundary, so the rest is inferred from the germline J gene. This chain links TRBV7-2 with TRBJ1-4, with D possibly being TRBD1 (6 bases). The CDR3 covers 14 residues. CDR1 is SGHTA and CDR2 is FQGNSA in the germline V gene. Incomplete CDR3 DNA: TGTGCCAGCAGCTCCCAGGGGCGGAATTCACCA. It translates to CASSSQGRNSP. The full CDR3 reads CASSSQGRNSPLFF.

Turning to this clone: With the read ending 3 residues before the CDR3 end, the germline J gene is used to fill in that end. This chain connects TRBV20-1 to TRBJ2-3, with TRBD1 matching over 9 bases. This CDR3 spans 17 amino acids. V shed 6 bases, J shed 5 bases, and the junction held 18 bases outside the gene matches. CDR1 and CDR2 (germline): DFQATT, SNEGSKA (reference sequence). The CDR3 DNA, read in part, is TGCAGTGCCAAAACAGGGGGCTTAGGGTTTAGTCGAGATACG. This gives the protein CSAKTGGLGFSRDT. The complete CDR3 sequence is CSAKTGGLGFSRDTQYF.

On this clone: The sequenced fragment ends 3 residues before the CDR3 boundary, so the rest is inferred from the germline J gene. The V gene is TRBV18, the J gene TRBJ1-4, with a weak D call TRBD1 (6 bases). The CDR3 has 15 residues. The V gene's germline CDR1 is KGHSH and CDR2 LQKENI. CDR3 protein: CASSPVQGGDSPLFF. CDR3 DNA (partial): TGTGCCAGCTCACCGGTACAGGGAGGTGATTCACCA. Complete variable domain (other parts from reference TRBV18 and TRBJ1-4): NAGVMQNPRHLVRRRGQEARLRCSPMKGHSHVYWYRQLPEEGLKFMVYLQKENIIDESGMPKERFSAEFPKEGPSILRIQQVVRGDSAAYFCASSPVQGGDSPLFFGSGTQLSVL.

As concerns this clone: The read ends 3 residues early relative to the CDR3; the germline J gene fills the gap. The V gene is TRBV7-7, the J gene TRBJ2-2; no clear D. Trimming shortened V by 1 base and J by 0 bases, and 12 bases separated the two germline ends. CDR3 length equals 17 residues. From germline, CDR1 is SSHAT and CDR2 FNYEAQ (reference sequence). The CDR3 sequence: CASSLGSTSANTGELFF. The sequenced part of the CDR3 DNA is TGTGCCAGCAGCTTAGGTTCCACCTCGGCGAACACCGGGGAG.

A note on this clone: The read halts 3 residues ahead of the CDR3 end, with the missing end drawn from the germline J gene. This sequence joins TRBV28 and TRBJ2-7, with 11 bases matching TRBD1. V was clipped by 2 bases and J by 4 bases; unmatched bases: 7. Per germline, CDR1 MDHEN and CDR2 SYDVKM. This CDR3 is built from 16 residues. The CDR3 region is CASSLRGTGGKYEQYF. The sequenced CDR3 bases are TGTGCCAGCAGTTTAAGGGGGACAGGGGGAAAATACGAG.

On this clone: The read stops 3 residues short of the end of the CDR3; the missing end is completed from the germline J gene. The V call is TRBV20-1, the J call TRBJ2-3; a weak D match, TRBD2 (6 bases). V lost 8 bases and J 3 bases, leaving 12 bases between the germline ends. This CDR3 is built from 12 residues. From germline, CDR1 is DFQATT and CDR2 SNEGSKA (reference sequence). CDR3 DNA (partial): TGCAGTTCCCGGGACTTAACAGATACG. This gives the protein CSSRDLTDT. The whole CDR3 is CSSRDLTDTQYF.

About this clone itself: The observed sequence ends 3 residues before the CDR3 terminus, with the missing tail filled in from the germline J gene. The rearrangement links TRBV18 to TRBJ1-1, with TRBD1 matching 10 bases. The CDR3 is made up of 16 amino acids. Germline V gene lookup returns CDR1 KGHSH and CDR2 LQKENI. CDR3 region: CASSRTGTGEVLGAFF. The covered CDR3 bases are TGTGCCAGCTCACGTACCGGGACAGGGGAAGTATTGGGA. The complete variable domain, with remaining parts taken from reference TRBV18 and TRBJ1-1, reads NAGVMQNPRHLVRRRGQEARLRCSPMKGHSHVYWYRQLPEEGLKFMVYLQKENIIDESGMPKERFSAEFPKEGPSILRIQQVVRGDSAAYFCASSRTGTGEVLGAFFGQGTRLTVV.

As to this clone: The CDR3 end lies 3 residues beyond the end of the read and is filled in from the germline J gene. The chain employs TRBV28 and TRBJ1-2, with a tentative D call TRBD1 (5 bases). Trimming took off 7 bases at V and 7 bases at J, with 10 bases between the two ends. Germline-derived CDR1 and CDR2 are MDHEN and SYDVKM. The CDR3 has 11 amino acids. CDR3 protein: CASTGYRGYTF. The sequenced part of the CDR3 DNA is TGTGCCAGCACAGGGTATCGTGGC.

Turning to this clone: The read gets to within 3 residues of the CDR3 end, and the germline J gene fills in the rest. The rearrangement joins TRBV14 to TRBJ1-2, with D perhaps matching TRBD1 (6 bases). Per the germline V gene, CDR1 is SGHDN and CDR2 is FVKESK. The CDR3 covers 15 residues. With 4 bases removed from V and 3 bases from J, the gap between germline ends came to 15 bases. The CDR3 loop is CASSPYREGDYGYTF. The sequenced part of the CDR3 DNA is TGTGCCAGCAGCCCTTACAGGGAGGGGGACTATGGC.

Worth noting for this clone: The observed sequence ends 3 residues before the CDR3 terminus, with the missing tail filled in from the germline J gene. V gene TRBV9 combines with J gene TRBJ2-3; 14 bases map to TRBD2. This CDR3 comprises 20 residues. The ends lost 3 bases at V and 0 bases at J; junction bases unmatched: 12. The V gene's germline CDR1 is SGDLS and CDR2 YYNGEE. CDR3: CASSGRRLAGGGTSTDTQYF. The DNA read from the CDR3 is TGTGCCAGCAGCGGCCGAAGACTAGCGGGGGGGGGAACTAGCACAGATACG.

Details on this clone: An end of the junction differs from the germline gene, which may be a read error. The DNA ends 3 residues before the CDR3 does, and the rest of the CDR3 is filled in from the germline J gene. This same CDR3 is encoded by further DNA sequences in the sample. This chain links TRBV2 with TRBJ1-3; a possible D gene is TRBD1 (5 bases). CDR3 length: 13 amino acids. Looked up from germline, CDR1 is SNHLY and CDR2 is FYNNEI. CDR3 sequence reads: CASKEGAGNTIYF. The DNA read from the CDR3 is TGTGCCAGCAAAGAAGGGGCCGGAAACACT.

Details on this clone: The CDR3 end falls 3 residues outside the read, so it is completed with the germline J gene. This chain connects TRBV6-2 or TRBV6-3 to TRBJ1-1, with D maybe TRBD1 (6 bases). Trimming shortened V by 6 bases and J by 3 bases, and 14 bases separated the two germline ends. This CDR3 is 14 amino acids long. Germline CDR1 reads MNHEY; CDR2 reads SVGEGT. The CDR3 bases that were read are TGTGCCAGCAGCACCCAGGGGATCCACACTGAA. Its protein is CASSTQGIHTE. From start to end, the CDR3 is CASSTQGIHTEAFF.

As regards this clone: The sequenced fragment ends 3 residues before the CDR3 boundary, so the rest is inferred from the germline J gene. V and J are TRBV7-2 and TRBJ2-2; possibly TRBD2 for D (6 bases). The CDR3 extends over 14 amino acids. Germline V gene data show CDR1 as SGHTA and CDR2 as FQGNSA. V was clipped by 1 base and J by 6 bases, with 9 bases between them. Incomplete CDR3 DNA: TGTGCCAGCAGCTTAGTCGCGGGGCCCGGGGAG. Residues: CASSLVAGPGE. The whole CDR3 protein is CASSLVAGPGELFF.

CDR3 DNA, as far as it was read: TGTGCCAGCAGCTTAACGGTTAGCGGGAGCTCCTACAATGAG. Translation: CASSLTVSGSSYNE. The full CDR3 reads CASSLTVSGSSYNEQFF. This chain links TRBV7-3 with TRBJ2-1; 9 nucleotides line up with TRBD2. The read comes to an end 3 residues before the CDR3 does, leaving the germline J gene to fill in the end. The germline CDR1 and CDR2 sequences are SGHTA and FQGTGA. Trimming at V came to 0 bases and at J to 0 bases, leaving 3 bases not matched to a gene. This CDR3 region has 17 residues.

Concerning this clone: The CDR3 end is not reached by the read, which stops 3 residues before it; the germline J gene fills it in. This sequence joins TRBV2 and TRBJ2-5; D is perhaps TRBD2 (6 bases). Germline assignment: CDR1 SNHLY and CDR2 FYNNEI. This CDR3 has 17 residues. V gave up 0 bases and J gave up 0 bases, with 14 bases separating them. Partial CDR3 DNA: TGTGCCAGCAGTGAAGCTGGCGGGGCTTCGTACCAAGAGACC. Protein: CASSEAGGASYQET. The full CDR3 sequence reads CASSEAGGASYQETQYF.

A word on this clone: Sequence at one end of the junction differs from germline and may be a read error. The read terminates 3 residues before the CDR3 end, so the remaining end is supplied by the germline J gene. This rearrangement joins TRBV4-2 to TRBJ1-4; no definite D call. Germline CDR1 reads LGHNA; CDR2 reads YNFKEQ. The CDR3 runs 15 residues. The sequenced CDR3 bases are TGCGCCAGCAGCCAAGAGAGAAGAGCTTTTGATAAA. Its translation: CASSQERRAFDK. Given in full, the CDR3 is CASSQERRAFDKLFF.

Concerning this clone: The read terminates 3 residues ahead of where the CDR3 ends, so the germline J gene completes it. The chain combines TRBV2 with TRBJ1-3; no clear D. Germline CDR1 reads SNHLY; CDR2 reads FYNNEI. The V and J ends lost 5 bases and 0 bases respectively, with 14 bases between them. CDR3 size: 16 residues. The CDR3 spells CASSQTDISSGNTIYF. The CDR3 DNA, read in part, is TGTGCCAGCAGTCAGACCGACATCAGCTCTGGAAACACC.

On this clone: Read data end 3 residues before the CDR3 end; the end is taken from the germline J gene. The chain recombines TRBV7-3 with TRBJ2-7; 7 bases align to TRBD2. There are 16 residues in the CDR3. V was clipped by 1 base and J by 0 bases; unmatched bases: 6. Germline V gene data show CDR1 as SGHTA and CDR2 as FQGTGA. The part of the CDR3 DNA that was read is TGTGCCAGCAGCTTAAATGGGGGGGATAGCTCCTACGAG. Its protein product is CASSLNGGDSSYE. The whole CDR3 sequence reads CASSLNGGDSSYEQYF.

In regard to this clone: The CDR3 end lies 3 residues beyond the end of the read and is filled in from the germline J gene. This chain links TRBV18 with TRBJ2-1; 12 nucleotides agree with TRBD2. Per the germline V gene, CDR1 is KGHSH and CDR2 is LQKENI. Trimming cost V 4 bases and J 4 bases; bases outside gene matches: 11. The CDR3 consists of 18 residues. CDR3 sequence: CASSRPLLAGGTYNEQFF. CDR3 DNA, as far as it was read: TGTGCCAGCTCACGCCCCCTCCTAGCGGGAGGGACTTACAATGAG.

On this clone: The read ends 3 residues shy of where the CDR3 ends; the end is completed using the germline J gene. The chain joins TRBV2 to TRBJ1-5; D not resolved. CDR3 length equals 14 residues. Deletions cut 0 bases from V and 4 bases from J, with 7 bases between. Germline CDR1 reads SNHLY; CDR2 reads FYNNEI. The CDR3 protein is CASSEAHGNQPQHF. The CDR3 bases that were read are TGTGCCAGCAGTGAAGCGCACGGGAATCAGCCC.

In the case of this clone: The sequence runs out 3 residues before the end of the CDR3; the remainder is reconstructed from the germline J gene. The gene calls are TRBV13 and TRBJ2-3; D not certain. Germline V lookup: CDR1 PRHDT, CDR2 FYEKMQ (reference sequence). Trimming took 3 bases from V and 0 from J, leaving 13 bases between them. The CDR3 consists of 16 residues. The CDR3 reads CASSFLLISSTDTQYF. CDR3 DNA, as far as it was read: TGTGCCAGCAGCTTCCTTCTTATTTCTAGCACAGATACG.

A remark on this clone: The sequence runs out 3 residues before the end of the CDR3; the remainder is reconstructed from the germline J gene. This sequence joins TRBV20-1 and TRBJ2-1, with 9 bases identical to TRBD2. The CDR3 extends over 15 amino acids. After removal of 7 bases from V and 5 bases from J, the junction contained 12 bases not matched to a gene. Germline lookup yields CDR1 DFQATT and CDR2 SNEGSKA (reference sequence). The CDR3 reads CSVKKVAGVHNEQFF. The CDR3 bases that were read are TGCAGTGTCAAAAAGGTAGCGGGAGTACACAATGAG.

As concerns this clone: The observed sequence ends 3 residues before the CDR3 terminus, with the missing tail filled in from the germline J gene. This rearrangement joins TRBV5-6 to TRBJ1-2, with TRBD1 matching over 7 bases. The germline V gene encodes CDR1 SGHDT and CDR2 YYEEEE. V dropped 4 bases and J dropped 6; count of bases not matched to a gene: 9. The CDR3 has 14 residues. CDR3 DNA, as far as it was read: TGTGCCAGCAGCCTACGGGACAGTTCCCATGGC. It translates to CASSLRDSSHG. The whole CDR3 sequence reads CASSLRDSSHGYTF.

Remarks on this clone: The read ends 3 residues early relative to the CDR3; the germline J gene fills the gap. This rearrangement joins TRBV5-1 to TRBJ1-2; 9 bases are a match to TRBD1. Trimming removed 3 bases from V and 6 bases from J; junction bases left unmatched: 12. This CDR3 spans 16 amino acids. In germline, CDR1 is SGHRS, CDR2 YFSETQ. The CDR3 is CASSWGQGSGFNGYTF. The CDR3 bases that were read are TGCGCCAGCAGCTGGGGACAGGGAAGCGGATTTAATGGC.

As to this clone: Read sequence stops 3 residues before the CDR3 end, and the germline J gene provides the missing end. The J gene is TRBJ2-3, the V gene TRBV18; 9 positions agree with TRBD1. Per the germline V gene, CDR1 is KGHSH and CDR2 is LQKENI. The CDR3 length is 14 residues. The CDR3 DNA, read in part, is TGTGCCAGCTCACCCGGGACAGGGAATCAGCCG. Its translation: CASSPGTGNQP. The full-length CDR3 reads as CASSPGTGNQPQYF. The full variable domain, its missing parts supplied by reference TRBV18 and TRBJ2-3, is NAGVMQNPRHLVRRRGQEARLRCSPMKGHSHVYWYRQLPEEGLKFMVYLQKENIIDESGMPKERFSAEFPKEGPSILRIQQVVRGDSAAYFCASSPGTGNQPQYFGPGTRLTVL.

Notes on this clone: Read coverage stops 3 residues before the CDR3 terminus; the germline J gene supplies the remainder. The chain joins TRBV23-1 to TRBJ1-1; 7 bases agree with TRBD1. TRBV23-1 is marked as an open reading frame, function uncertain. The CDR3 loop spans 15 amino acids. The CDR3 sequence: CASSQSCHRGVVAFF. Incomplete CDR3 DNA: TGCGCCAGCAGTCAATCTTGTCACAGGGGAGTCGTA.

The CDR3 DNA, read in part, is TGTGCCAGCAGCTACCGGGACAGGGTTGGTGAA. Protein: CASSYRDRVGE. The whole CDR3 sequence reads CASSYRDRVGEAFF. The J gene is TRBJ1-1, the V gene TRBV7-2; 9 bases map to TRBD1. The observed sequence ends 3 residues before the CDR3 terminus, with the missing tail filled in from the germline J gene. Germline loops: CDR1 SGHTA, CDR2 FQGNSA. V was clipped by 4 bases and J by 7 bases; unmatched bases: 7. The CDR3 totals 14 residues. The full variable domain, completed using reference TRBV7-2 and TRBJ1-1, is GAGVSQSPSNKVTEKGKDVELRCDPISGHTALYWYRQSLGQGLEFLIYFQGNSAPDKSGLPSDRFSAERTGGSVSTLTIQRTQQEDSAVYLCASSYRDRVGEAFFGQGTRLTVV.

In the case of this clone: The read finishes 3 residues shy of the CDR3 end, and the germline J gene is used to complete it. The chain recombines TRBV7-6 with TRBJ2-3; 8 bases are a match to TRBD2. V shed 1 base, J shed 4 bases, and the junction held 4 bases outside the gene matches. The CDR3 loop spans 15 amino acids. Germline V gene lookup returns CDR1 SGHVS and CDR2 FNYEAQ. The CDR3 bases that were read are TGTGCCAGCAGCTTAGGGAGCGGGGGATCAGATACG. Translating it yields CASSLGSGGSDT. The CDR3 in full is CASSLGSGGSDTQYF.